The clone carrying this T cell receptor beta chain was detected many times. Its antigen is unknown. This sample was included in a study of T cells in Graves' hyperthyroidism and ophthalmopathy. The CDR3 spans 15 residues. Germline V CDR1 and CDR2: SGHTA, FQGTGA. The ends were cut back, 2 bases at V and 0 bases at J, with 10 bases in the middle. Inclusion characteristics of ophthalmopathy patients comprised a Clinical Activity Score of at least 3, a NOSPECS grade of at least 4, and duration under 3 months. Uncontrolled infection, other autoimmune disease, pregnancy or lactation barred patients from enrollment. Template material for amplifying TCR beta CDR3 regions consisted of RNA transcripts. HTBI primers were used for first-round RT-PCR of the TCR CDR3. Each CDR3 protein is one row after TCRdb ran MiXCR on the multiplex PCR reads. The table records hundreds of thousands of distinct CDR3 sequences, roughly 13% of them present only once.

Study outcomes and limitations: The model made its ophthalmopathy prediction, and onset followed a median about 6 months later. Among clonotypes expanded in thyroid above 0.001, most were also found in blood.

Source material: blood. The chain combines TRBV7-3 with TRBJ1-1, with D uncertain. The clonotype was recovered from a man aged 45-65 years with Graves' ophthalmopathy. In DNA form, the CDR3 reads TGTGCCAGCAGCTTAGCTTCTGGCATGAACACTGAAGCTTTCTTT. Protein sequence: CASSLASGMNTEAFF.